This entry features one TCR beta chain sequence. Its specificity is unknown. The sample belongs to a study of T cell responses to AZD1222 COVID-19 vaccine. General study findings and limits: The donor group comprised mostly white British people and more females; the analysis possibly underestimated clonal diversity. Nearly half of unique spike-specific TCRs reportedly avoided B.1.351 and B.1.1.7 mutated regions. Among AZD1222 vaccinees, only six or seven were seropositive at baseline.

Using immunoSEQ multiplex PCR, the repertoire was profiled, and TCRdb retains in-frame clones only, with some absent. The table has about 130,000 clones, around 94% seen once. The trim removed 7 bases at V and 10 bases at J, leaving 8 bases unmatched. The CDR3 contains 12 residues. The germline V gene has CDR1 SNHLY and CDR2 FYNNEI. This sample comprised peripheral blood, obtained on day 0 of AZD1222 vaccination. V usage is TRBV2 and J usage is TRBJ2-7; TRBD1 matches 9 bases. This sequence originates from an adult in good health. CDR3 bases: TGTGCCAGCATGGGACAGGGAGATTCACAGTACTTC. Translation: CASMGQGDSQYF.